This entry lists 7 T cell receptor beta chains sequenced from one sample in a study of T cell repertoires in cytomegalovirus infection. TCRdb reanalysed the reads using MiXCR and keeps one entry per CDR3 protein. The profile shows fewer than 300,000 distinct CDR3 sequences, about 23% of them singletons. Sequenced input: PBMCs. These receptors were taken from a human donor in good health (CMV status not recorded). Some clones in this sample may be carry-over from other donors' samples.

The CDR3 here is CASSLTTSGVASTDTQYF. The CDR3 DNA reads as TGTGCCAGCAGCTTGACGACTAGCGGGGTCGCTAGCACAGATACGCAGTATTTT. The chain carries TRBV7-2 and TRBJ2-3; 11 nucleotides line up with TRBD2. The J segment lost 0 bases and the V segment lost 3 bases, leaving 8 bases of the junction unmatched. Germline CDR1 and CDR2: SGHTA and FQGNSA. The length of the CDR3 is 18 residues.

This sequence joins TRBV6-1 and TRBJ1-2, with D unclear. This CDR3 has 14 amino acids. V was trimmed by 6 bases and J by 0 bases, leaving 11 bases between them. CDR1 and CDR2 (germline): MNHNS, SASEGT. Here the CDR3 reads CASSRSRTNYGYTF. DNA of the CDR3: TGTGCCAGCAGCAGGTCCAGGACTAACTATGGCTACACCTTC.

This clonotype was counted only a few times. The chain combines TRBV25-1 with TRBJ2-2; TRBD1 matches 7 bases. The germline V gene has CDR1 MGHDK and CDR2 SYGVNS. With 4 bases clipped from V and 1 base from J, the junction kept 6 bases outside the gene matches. CDR3 length equals 16 residues. The DNA for the CDR3 is TGTGCCAGCAGTGGGGACAGAACTGGGAACACCGGGGAGCTGTTTTTT. Protein product: CASSGDRTGNTGELFF. The whole variable domain, remainder taken from reference TRBV25-1 and TRBJ2-2, is EADIYQTPRYLVIGTGKKITLECSQTMGHDKMYWYQQDPGMELHLIHYSYGVNSTEKGDLSSESTVSRIRTEHFPLTLESARPSHTSQYLCASSGDRTGNTGELFFGEGSRLTVL.

This clonotype was recorded a few times. The chain combines TRBV19 with TRBJ1-2; D not certain. Germline V gives CDR1 LNHDA, CDR2 SQIVND (reference sequence). V lost 6 bases to trimming and J lost 1 base, with 9 bases between them. This CDR3 comprises 13 residues. CDR3: CASRQSDNYGYTF. The CDR3 bases are TGTGCCAGTAGACAGTCCGATAACTATGGCTACACCTTC.

Only a few counts were recorded for this clonotype. The chain recombines TRBV5-1 with TRBJ2-5; possibly TRBD1 for D (6 bases). The germline V and J ends were trimmed by 1 base and 4 bases, with 14 bases remaining between them. Germline V gives CDR1 SGHRS, CDR2 YFSETQ. The CDR3 is 15 amino acids. CDR3 sequence: CASSLLPRGGETQYF. DNA for the CDR3: TGCGCCAGCAGCTTGCTACCCAGAGGGGGAGAGACCCAGTACTTC.

The chain combines TRBV5-1 with TRBJ2-5; 7 nucleotides align to TRBD1. Germline loops: CDR1 SGHRS, CDR2 YFSETQ. CDR3 length: 16 amino acids. Losses at the gene ends were 0 bases for V and 4 bases for J; bases not matched to a gene: 9. The CDR3 loop is CASSLVGQAYGETQYF. In DNA, the CDR3 is TGCGCCAGCAGCTTGGTCGGACAGGCATATGGAGAGACCCAGTACTTC.

In its sample, this clonotype was seen a few times. The chain's CDR3 is CATINTGELFF. The CDR3 region has the DNA TGTGCCACCATAAACACCGGGGAGCTGTTTTTT. V is TRBV6-5 and J is TRBJ2-2; D gene uncertain. The CDR3 runs 11 residues. Trimming took off 10 bases at V and 2 bases at J, with 5 bases between the two ends. Germline values: CDR1 MNHEY, CDR2 SVGAGI.